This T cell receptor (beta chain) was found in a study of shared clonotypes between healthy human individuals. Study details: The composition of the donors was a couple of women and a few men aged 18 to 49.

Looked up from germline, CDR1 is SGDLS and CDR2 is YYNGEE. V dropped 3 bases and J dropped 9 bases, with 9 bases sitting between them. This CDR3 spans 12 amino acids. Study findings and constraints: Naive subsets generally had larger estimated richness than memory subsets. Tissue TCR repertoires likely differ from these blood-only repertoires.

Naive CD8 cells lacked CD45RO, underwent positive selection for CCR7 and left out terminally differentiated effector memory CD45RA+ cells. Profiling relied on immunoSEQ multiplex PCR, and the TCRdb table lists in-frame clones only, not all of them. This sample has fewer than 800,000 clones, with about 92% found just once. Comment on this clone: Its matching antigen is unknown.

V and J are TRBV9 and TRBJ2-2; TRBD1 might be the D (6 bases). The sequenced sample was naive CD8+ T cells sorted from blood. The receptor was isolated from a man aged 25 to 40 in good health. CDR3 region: CASSATGRELFF. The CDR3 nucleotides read TGTGCCAGCAGCGCCACAGGGAGGGAGCTGTTTTTT. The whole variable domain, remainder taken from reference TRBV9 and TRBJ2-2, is DSGVTQTPKHLITATGQRVTLRCSPRSGDLSVYWYQQSLDQGLQFLIQYYNGEERAKGNILERFSAQQFPDLHSELNLSSLELGDSALYFCASSATGRELFFGEGSRLTVL.